These 5 T cell receptor beta chains share one sample of origin, sequenced in a study of regulatory T cells in long-lasting Graves disease. Time point described: newly diagnosed GD, antithyroid drugs for less than 3 months. Researchers made the TCR library from RNA that was extracted from PBMCs. Combining iRepertoire HTBI primers with Arm-PCR of CDR3 regions, the authors built TCR beta libraries. TCRdb ran MiXCR on the multiplex PCR reads and lists one entry per CDR3 protein. The profile shows 530,000 or so distinct CDR3 sequences, 15% to 20% of them singletons. A further study also used this sample, focusing on T cells in Graves' hyperthyroidism and ophthalmopathy.

The sample here was peripheral blood mononuclear cells (PBMCs), taken at new diagnosis, from a patient treated with antithyroid drugs. These receptors were obtained from a man aged 18 to 29 with Graves disease.

The rearrangement uses TRBV20-1 and TRBJ2-7; either TRBD1 or TRBD2 may fit D (5 bases each). This CDR3 contains 15 residues. Germline CDR1 and CDR2: DFQATT and SNEGSKA (reference sequence). The V end was cut by 6 bases, the J end by 6 bases, with 24 bases between. CDR3 sequence reads: CSATPGTPGPSEQYF. The CDR3 region has the DNA TGCAGTGCAACCCCCGGGACCCCTGGACCCTCCGAGCAGTACTTC.

This clonotype was seen more than once but under ten times. The CDR3: CASSLSGTMAYNEQFF. The CDR3 DNA is TGTGCCAGCAGCCTTTCCGGGACAATGGCCTACAATGAGCAGTTCTTC. This rearrangement joins TRBV3-1 to TRBJ2-1; D perhaps matches TRBD1 (6 bases). V lost 4 bases and J 2 bases, leaving 15 bases between the germline ends. The CDR3 totals 16 residues. Per germline, CDR1 LGHDT and CDR2 YNNKEL (reference sequence).

The chain uses TRBV24-1 and TRBJ2-1; D perhaps matches TRBD2 (6 bases). The ends were cut back, 2 bases at V and 4 bases at J, with 20 bases in the middle. From germline, CDR1 is KGHDR and CDR2 SFDVKD. The CDR3 totals 18 residues. CDR3 loop: CATSDSYLGAGPYNEQFF. CDR3 nucleotide sequence: TGTGCCACCAGTGATTCCTACCTGGGAGCGGGCCCGTACAATGAGCAGTTCTTC.

This clonotype was detected a few times. This chain joins TRBV5-1 and TRBJ2-2; no definite D call. The CDR3 contains 13 residues. Trimming shortened V by 4 bases and J by 5 bases, and 9 bases separated the two germline ends. Germline V gene lookup returns CDR1 SGHRS and CDR2 YFSETQ. In nucleotides, the CDR3 is TGCGCCAGCAGCCCCGCGACGACCGGGGAGCTGTTTTTT. The encoded protein is CASSPATTGELFF.

This clonotype was observed a handful of times. The junction does not match germline at one end; this may be a read error. The chain combines TRBV6-5 with TRBJ2-7; a possible D gene is TRBD1 (5 bases). The germline V gene encodes CDR1 MNHEY and CDR2 SVGAGI. The CDR3 extends over 16 amino acids. The CDR3 spells CASSYSKGASTYEQYF. The CDR3 nucleotides read TGTGCCAGCAGTTACTCGAAAGGGGCTAGTACGTACGAACAGTACTTC.